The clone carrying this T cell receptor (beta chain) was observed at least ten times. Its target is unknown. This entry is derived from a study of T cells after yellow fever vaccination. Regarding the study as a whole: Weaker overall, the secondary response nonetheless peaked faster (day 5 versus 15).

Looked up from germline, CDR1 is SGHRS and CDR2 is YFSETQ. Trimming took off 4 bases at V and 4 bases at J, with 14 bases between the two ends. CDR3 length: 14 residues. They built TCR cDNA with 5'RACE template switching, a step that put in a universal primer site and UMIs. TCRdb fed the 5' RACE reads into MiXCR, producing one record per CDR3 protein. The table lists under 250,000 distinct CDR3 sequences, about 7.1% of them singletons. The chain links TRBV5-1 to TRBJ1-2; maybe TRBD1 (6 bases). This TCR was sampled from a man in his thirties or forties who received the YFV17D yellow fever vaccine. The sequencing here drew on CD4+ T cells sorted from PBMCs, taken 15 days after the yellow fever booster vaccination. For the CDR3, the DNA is TGCGCCAGCAGCGGACCGACAGGCACCTATGGCTACACCTTC. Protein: CASSGPTGTYGYTF.